This passage covers 8 T cell receptor beta chains from one sample sequenced in a study of regulatory T cells in long-lasting Graves disease. TCR beta libraries were built with iRepertoire HTBI primers and Arm-PCR of CDR3 regions. MiXCR was run by TCRdb on the multiplex PCR reads, yielding one entry per CDR3 protein. Of around 500,000 distinct CDR3 sequences detected, around 13% appear once; the ten largest clones hold more than 8%. Described time point: newly diagnosed GD, antithyroid drugs for less than 3 months. Extracted RNA from PBMCs served as the source of the TCR library. These sequences were also reported in another study, on T cells in Graves' hyperthyroidism and ophthalmopathy.

The material sequenced was peripheral blood mononuclear cells (PBMCs), taken at new diagnosis, from a patient treated with antithyroid drugs. These receptors originate from a woman aged 30 to 39 with Graves disease.

The rearrangement joins TRBV15 to TRBJ2-1; no clear D gene. In germline, CDR1 is LNHNV, CDR2 YYDKDF (reference sequence). The V end lost 0 bases, the J end lost 8 bases, and 5 bases lay between the germline ends. The CDR3 is 12 amino acids. The CDR3 bases are TGTGCCACCAGCAGAGATGCACATGAGCAGTTCTTC. Translating gives CATSRDAHEQFF. Filled out from reference TRBV15 and TRBJ2-1, the complete variable domain reads DAMVIQNPRYQVTQFGKPVTLSCSQTLNHNVMYWYQQKSSQAPKLLFHYYDKDFNNEADTPDNFQSRRPNTSFCFLDIRSPGLGDTAMYLCATSRDAHEQFFGPGTRLTVL.

At least ten counts were recorded for this clonotype. The rearrangement joins TRBV29-1 to TRBJ2-3, with 13 bases fitting TRBD2. This CDR3 region has 15 residues. In germline, CDR1 is SQVTM, CDR2 ANQGSEA. Unmatched junction bases numbered 7, after V lost 5 bases and J lost 5 bases. CDR3 protein: CSVPRLAGGQDTQYF. The CDR3 nucleotides are TGCAGCGTTCCCCGACTAGCGGGAGGTCAAGATACGCAGTATTTT.

This clonotype has just a few counts. The rearrangement uses TRBV15 and TRBJ1-1; maybe TRBD1 (6 bases). CDR3 length equals 19 residues. The germline V gene encodes CDR1 LNHNV and CDR2 YYDKDF (reference sequence). The V and J ends lost 5 bases and 0 bases respectively, with 25 bases between them. The CDR3 sequence: CATSGGGGFTGMVNTEAFF. CDR3 sequence (DNA): TGTGCCACCAGCGGGGGCGGTGGGTTTACAGGGATGGTGAACACTGAAGCTTTCTTT.

The chain's CDR3 is CATSPAGAGSEETQYF. The CDR3 DNA follows: TGTGCCACCAGCCCGGCCGGTGCAGGCTCTGAAGAGACCCAGTACTTC. This chain links TRBV15 with TRBJ2-5; D gene unclear. V was pared by 5 bases and J by 3 bases, with 19 bases between. Per germline, CDR1 LNHNV and CDR2 YYDKDF (reference sequence). CDR3 length: 16 residues.

This clonotype was recorded at least ten times. The rearrangement uses TRBV20-1 and TRBJ2-2; the D gene is possibly TRBD2 (6 bases). The V end lost 2 bases, the J end lost 0 bases, and 7 bases lay between the germline ends. Per the germline V gene, CDR1 is DFQATT and CDR2 is SNEGSKA (reference sequence). CDR3 length: 14 amino acids. CDR3 amino acids: CSARLAPNTGELFF. The DNA for the CDR3 is TGCAGTGCTAGACTAGCGCCGAACACCGGGGAGCTGTTTTTT.

This clonotype was seen ten or more times. The chain links TRBV18 to TRBJ2-5; D remains ambiguous. V was trimmed by 0 bases and J by 1 base, leaving 9 bases between them. Germline V CDR1 and CDR2: KGHSH, LQKENI. This CDR3 is 15 amino acids long. CDR3 nucleotide sequence: TGTGCCAGCTCACCACCGTCCGGGCTCCAAGAGACCCAGTACTTC. It yields the protein CASSPPSGLQETQYF.

In this sample, this clonotype turned up many times. This chain joins TRBV24-1 and TRBJ2-1; 10 bases line up with TRBD1. The V segment lost 2 bases and the J segment 7 bases; nucleotides outside the gene matches: 7. Germline V gives CDR1 KGHDR, CDR2 SFDVKD. The CDR3 has 16 amino acids. CDR3 amino acids: CATSDYGTGAANEQFF. The CDR3 bases are TGTGCCACCAGTGATTATGGGACAGGGGCGGCGAATGAGCAGTTCTTC.

The CDR3 nucleotides read TGTGCCAGCAGCTTAAGAGCCAGGAACACCGGGGAGCTGTTTTTT. Protein: CASSLRARNTGELFF. This rearrangement joins TRBV11-2 to TRBJ2-2; D gene uncertain. V was trimmed by 2 bases and J by 1 base, leaving 8 bases between them. The CDR3 has 15 amino acids. The germline V gene has CDR1 SGHAT and CDR2 FQNNGV.